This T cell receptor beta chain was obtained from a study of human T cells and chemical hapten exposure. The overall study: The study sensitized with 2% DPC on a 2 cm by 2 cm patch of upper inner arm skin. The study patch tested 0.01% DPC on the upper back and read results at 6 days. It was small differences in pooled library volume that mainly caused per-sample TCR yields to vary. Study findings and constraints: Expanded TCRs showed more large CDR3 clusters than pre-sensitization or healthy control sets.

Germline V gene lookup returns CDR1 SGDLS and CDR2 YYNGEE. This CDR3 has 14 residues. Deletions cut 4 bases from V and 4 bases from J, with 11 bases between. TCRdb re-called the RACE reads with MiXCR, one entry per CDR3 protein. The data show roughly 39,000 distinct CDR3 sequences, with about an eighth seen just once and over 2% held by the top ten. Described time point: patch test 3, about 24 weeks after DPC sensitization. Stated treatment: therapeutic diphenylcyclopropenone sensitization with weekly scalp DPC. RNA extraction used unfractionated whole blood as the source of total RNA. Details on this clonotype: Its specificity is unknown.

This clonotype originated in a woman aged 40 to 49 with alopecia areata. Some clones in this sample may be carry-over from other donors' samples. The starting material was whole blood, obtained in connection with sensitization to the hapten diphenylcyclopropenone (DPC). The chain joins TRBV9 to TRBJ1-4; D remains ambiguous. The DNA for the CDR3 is TGTGCCAGCAGCCCCTGGAGTTTTAATGAAAAACTGTTTTTT. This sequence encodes CASSPWSFNEKLFF.